This T cell receptor (beta chain) was identified during a study of response to subunit inactivated influenza vaccine. This clonotype occurred a few times. Antigen specificity is unknown. Study-level results: Each seasonal flu vaccination may recruit only limited new T cells, authors suggested.

TCRdb ran MiXCR on the RT-PCR reads and lists one entry per CDR3 protein. This table holds hundreds of thousands of distinct CDR3 sequences, more than 15% found once. The germline V gene encodes CDR1 ENHRY and CDR2 SYGVKD. The V gene end was trimmed by 8 bases and the J gene end by 1 base; junction bases not matched to a gene: 3. The CDR3 totals 13 residues. This rearrangement joins TRBV10-3 to TRBJ1-2; 8 bases match TRBD1. The sequence derives from a man between 50 and 69 years old who received an inactivated influenza vaccine. The source material was CD4+ T cells sorted from PBMCs, sampled about 23 months after vaccination. CDR3 sequence (DNA): TGTGCCATCGACAGGGGCGGTAACTATGGCTACACCTTC. Its protein is CAIDRGGNYGYTF.